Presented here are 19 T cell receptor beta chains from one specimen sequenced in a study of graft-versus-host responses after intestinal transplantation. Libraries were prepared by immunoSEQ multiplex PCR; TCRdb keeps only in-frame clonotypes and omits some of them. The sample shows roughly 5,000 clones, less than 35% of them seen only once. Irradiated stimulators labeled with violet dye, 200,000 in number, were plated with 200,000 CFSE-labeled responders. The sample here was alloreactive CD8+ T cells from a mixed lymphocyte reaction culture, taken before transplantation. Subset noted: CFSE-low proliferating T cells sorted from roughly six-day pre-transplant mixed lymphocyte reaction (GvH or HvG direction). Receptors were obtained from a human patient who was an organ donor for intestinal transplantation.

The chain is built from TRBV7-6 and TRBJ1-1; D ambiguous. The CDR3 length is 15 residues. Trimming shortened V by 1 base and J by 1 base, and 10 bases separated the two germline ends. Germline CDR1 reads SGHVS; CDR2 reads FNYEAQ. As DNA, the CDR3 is TGTGCCAGCAGCTTAGATGAGGCTTCGAACACTGAAGCTTTCTTT. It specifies CASSLDEASNTEAFF.

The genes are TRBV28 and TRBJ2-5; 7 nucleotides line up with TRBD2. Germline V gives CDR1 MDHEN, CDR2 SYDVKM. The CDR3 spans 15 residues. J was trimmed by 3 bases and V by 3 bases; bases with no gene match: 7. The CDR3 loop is CASSLFQRGKETQYF. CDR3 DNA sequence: TGTGCCAGCAGTTTGTTTCAGCGGGGTAAAGAGACCCAGTACTTC.

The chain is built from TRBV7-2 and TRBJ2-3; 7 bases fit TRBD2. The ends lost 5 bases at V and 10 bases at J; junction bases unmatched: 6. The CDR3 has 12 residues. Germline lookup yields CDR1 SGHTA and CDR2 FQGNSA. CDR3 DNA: TGTGCCAGCAGCCCCGGGGGGATATCGCAGTATTTT. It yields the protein CASSPGGISQYF.

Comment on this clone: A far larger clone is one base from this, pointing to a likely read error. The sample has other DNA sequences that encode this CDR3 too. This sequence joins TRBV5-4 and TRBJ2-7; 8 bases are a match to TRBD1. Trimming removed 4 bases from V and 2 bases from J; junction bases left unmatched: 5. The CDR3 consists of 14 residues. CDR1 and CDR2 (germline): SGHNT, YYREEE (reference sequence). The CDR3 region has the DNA TGTGCCAGCAGCCAGGAGACAGGGGCCTACGAGCAGTACGTC. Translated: CASSQETGAYEQYV.

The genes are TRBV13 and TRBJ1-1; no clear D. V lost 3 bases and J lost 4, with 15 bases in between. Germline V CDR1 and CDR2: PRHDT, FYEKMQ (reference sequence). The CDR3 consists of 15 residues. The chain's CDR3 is CASSFPTSQPTEAFF. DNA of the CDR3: TGTGCCAGCAGCTTCCCGACTTCCCAACCCACTGAAGCTTTCTTT.

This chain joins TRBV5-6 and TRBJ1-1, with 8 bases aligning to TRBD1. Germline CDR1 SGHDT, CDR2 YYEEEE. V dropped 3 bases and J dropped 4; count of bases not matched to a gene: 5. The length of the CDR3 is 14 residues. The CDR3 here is CASSCRQGSTEAFF. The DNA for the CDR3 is TGTGCCAGCAGCTGTAGACAGGGGAGCACTGAAGCTTTCTTT.

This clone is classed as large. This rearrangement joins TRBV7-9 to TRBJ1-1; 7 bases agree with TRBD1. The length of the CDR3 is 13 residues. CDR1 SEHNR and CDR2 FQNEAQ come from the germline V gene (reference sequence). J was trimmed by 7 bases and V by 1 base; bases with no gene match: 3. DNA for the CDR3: TGTGCCAGCAGCTTAGGCGGACAGGTTGAAGCTTTCTTT. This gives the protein CASSLGGQVEAFF.

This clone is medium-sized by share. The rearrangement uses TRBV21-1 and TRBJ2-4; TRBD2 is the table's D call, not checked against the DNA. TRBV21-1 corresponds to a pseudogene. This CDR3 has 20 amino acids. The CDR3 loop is CASSKEGVAGRNGAKNIQYF. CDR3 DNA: TGTGCCAGCAGCAAAGAAGGGGTAGCGGGGCGAAATGGAGCCAAAAACATTCAGTACTTC.

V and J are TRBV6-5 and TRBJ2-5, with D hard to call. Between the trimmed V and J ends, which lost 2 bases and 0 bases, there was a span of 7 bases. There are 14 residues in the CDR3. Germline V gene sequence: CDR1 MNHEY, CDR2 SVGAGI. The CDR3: CASSYTDNQETQYF. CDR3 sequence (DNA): TGTGCCAGCAGTTACACAGATAACCAAGAGACCCAGTACTTC.

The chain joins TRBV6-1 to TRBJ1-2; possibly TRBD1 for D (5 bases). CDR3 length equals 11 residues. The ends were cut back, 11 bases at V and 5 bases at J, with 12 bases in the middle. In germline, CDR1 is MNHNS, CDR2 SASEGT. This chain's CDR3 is CAVTEGYGYTF. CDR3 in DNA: TGTGCCGTTACGGAGGGGTATGGCTACACCTTC.

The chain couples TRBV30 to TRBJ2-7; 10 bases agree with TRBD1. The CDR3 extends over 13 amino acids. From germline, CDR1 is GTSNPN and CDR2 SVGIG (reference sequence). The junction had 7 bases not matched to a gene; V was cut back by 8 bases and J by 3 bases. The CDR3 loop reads CARTGGRDYEQYV. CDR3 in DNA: TGTGCCCGGACAGGGGGAAGAGACTACGAGCAGTACGTC.

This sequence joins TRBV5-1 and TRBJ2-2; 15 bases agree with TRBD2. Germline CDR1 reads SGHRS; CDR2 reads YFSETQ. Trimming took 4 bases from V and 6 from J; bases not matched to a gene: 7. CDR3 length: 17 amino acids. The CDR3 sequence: CASSAGLAGGPSGELFF. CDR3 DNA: TGCGCCAGCAGCGCCGGACTAGCGGGGGGGCCGTCCGGGGAGCTGTTTTTT. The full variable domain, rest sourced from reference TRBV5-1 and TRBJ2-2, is KAGVTQTPRYLIKTRGQQVTLSCSPISGHRSVSWYQQTPGQGLQFLFEYFSETQRNKGNFPGRFSGRQFSNSRSEMNVSTLELGDSALYLCASSAGLAGGPSGELFFGEGSRLTVL.

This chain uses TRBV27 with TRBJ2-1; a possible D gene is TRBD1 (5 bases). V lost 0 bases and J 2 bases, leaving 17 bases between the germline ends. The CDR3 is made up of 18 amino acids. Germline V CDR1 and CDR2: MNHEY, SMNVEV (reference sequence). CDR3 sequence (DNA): TGTGCCAGCAGTTTATCGTCCCGACAGATCCCCACCTACAATGAGCAGTTCTTC. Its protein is CASSLSSRQIPTYNEQFF.

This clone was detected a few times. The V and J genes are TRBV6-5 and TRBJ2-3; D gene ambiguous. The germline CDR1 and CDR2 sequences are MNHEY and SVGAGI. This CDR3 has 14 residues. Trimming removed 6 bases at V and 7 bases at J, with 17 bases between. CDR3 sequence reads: CASSFPTRNYTQYF. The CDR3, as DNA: TGTGCCAGCAGCTTCCCCACCCGAAACTATACGCAGTATTTT.

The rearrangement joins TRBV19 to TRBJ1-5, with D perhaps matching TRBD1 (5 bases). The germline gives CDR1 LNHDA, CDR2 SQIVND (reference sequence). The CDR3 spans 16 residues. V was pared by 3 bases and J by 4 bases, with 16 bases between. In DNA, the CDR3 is TGTGCCAGTAGTATGCCCCAGGGTCCCGGGAATCAGCCCCAGCATTTT. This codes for CASSMPQGPGNQPQHF. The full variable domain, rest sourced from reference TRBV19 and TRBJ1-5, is DGGITQSPKYLFRKEGQNVTLSCEQNLNHDAMYWYRQDPGQGLRLIYYSQIVNDFQKGDIAEGYSVSREKKESFPLTVTSAQKNPTAFYLCASSMPQGPGNQPQHFGDGTRLSIL.

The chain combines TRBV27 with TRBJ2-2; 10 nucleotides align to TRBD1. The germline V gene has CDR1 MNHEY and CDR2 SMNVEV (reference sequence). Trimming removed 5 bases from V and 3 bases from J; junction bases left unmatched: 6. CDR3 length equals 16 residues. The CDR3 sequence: CASSLRQGADTGELFF. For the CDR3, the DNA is TGTGCCAGCAGTCTAAGACAGGGGGCTGACACCGGGGAGCTGTTTTTT.

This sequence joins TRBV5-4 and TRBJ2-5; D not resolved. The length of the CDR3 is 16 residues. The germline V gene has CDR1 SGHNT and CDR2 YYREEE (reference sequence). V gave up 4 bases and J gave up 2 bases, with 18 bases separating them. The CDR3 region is CASSDGNVRQQETQYF. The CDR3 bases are TGTGCCAGCAGCGACGGCAATGTGAGGCAACAAGAGACCCAGTACTTC. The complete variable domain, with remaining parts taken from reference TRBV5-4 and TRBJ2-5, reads ETGVTQSPTHLIKTRGQQVTLRCSSQSGHNTVSWYQQALGQGPQFIFQYYREEENGRGNFPPRFSGLQFPNYSSELNVNALELDDSALYLCASSDGNVRQQETQYFGPGTRLLVL.

The CDR3 region has the DNA TGTGCCAGTAGTATTTTCAGAAACAATGAGCAGTTCTTC. It codes for CASSIFRNNEQFF. The rearrangement links TRBV19 to TRBJ2-1; D unclear. V lost 3 bases and J lost 5, with 8 bases in between. The germline gives CDR1 LNHDA, CDR2 SQIVND (reference sequence). This CDR3 has 13 amino acids. Full variable domain (remainder filled in from reference TRBV19 and TRBJ2-1): DGGITQSPKYLFRKEGQNVTLSCEQNLNHDAMYWYRQDPGQGLRLIYYSQIVNDFQKGDIAEGYSVSREKKESFPLTVTSAQKNPTAFYLCASSIFRNNEQFFGPGTRLTVL.

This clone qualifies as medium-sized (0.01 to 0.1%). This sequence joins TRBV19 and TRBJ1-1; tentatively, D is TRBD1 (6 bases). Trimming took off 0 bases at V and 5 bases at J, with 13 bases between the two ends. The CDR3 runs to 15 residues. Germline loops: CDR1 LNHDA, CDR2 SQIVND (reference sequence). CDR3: CASSIDTGSRTEAFF. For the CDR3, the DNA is TGTGCCAGTAGTATAGATACAGGGAGCCGGACTGAAGCTTTCTTT.